The source of this TCR beta chain is a study of T-cell reconstitution after alpha-beta-depleted transplantation in children. The CDR3 covers 16 residues. With 0 bases removed from V and 1 base from J, the gap between germline ends came to 15 bases. Germline CDR1 reads DFQATT; CDR2 reads SNEGSKA (reference sequence). TCRbeta library preparation incorporated unique molecular identifiers. TCRdb passed the PCR reads through MiXCR, listing each CDR3 protein once. This table has about 500,000 distinct CDR3 sequences, approximately 30% appearing once. This clonotype has only a few counts. The chain links TRBV20-1 to TRBJ1-1; D possibly corresponds to TRBD1 (5 bases). The receptor's source is a human donor who donated a stem cell graft to a child with aplastic anemia. Sequencing used PBMCs from the stem cell graft donor, obtained from the stem cell graft. This chain's CDR3 is CSAREETVVRNTEAFF. In DNA form, the CDR3 reads TGCAGTGCTAGAGAGGAGACAGTAGTCCGGAACACTGAAGCTTTCTTT.